These 15 T cell receptor beta chains share one sample of origin, sequenced in a study of cytomegalovirus exposure and HLA in healthy donors. PCR involved 60 Vbeta and 13 Jbeta primers. Assay: immunoSEQ multiplex PCR; the TCRdb copy retains only in-frame clones and omits some. This table has approximately 180,000 clones, around 84% appearing once. Input material: PBMCs. These receptor sequences come from a woman aged 18 to 35 in good health and CMV-seronegative.

CDR3 sequence reads: CASSRSSGSADTQYF. CDR3 DNA sequence: TGTGCCAGTAGTAGGAGTAGCGGTTCAGCGGATACGCAGTATTTT. This chain joins TRBV19 and TRBJ2-3; D possibly corresponds to TRBD2 (6 bases). Deletions cut 4 bases from V and 6 bases from J, with 17 bases between. The germline V gene has CDR1 LNHDA and CDR2 SQIVND (reference sequence). The CDR3 has 15 residues.

This chain joins TRBV9 and TRBJ2-3; D might be TRBD2 (6 bases). Trimming removed 0 bases from V and 4 bases from J, with 18 bases in between. The CDR3 is 17 amino acids. Germline lookup yields CDR1 SGDLS and CDR2 YYNGEE. The CDR3 region is CASSVEAWGDGADTQYF. The CDR3 DNA sequence: TGTGCCAGCAGCGTAGAGGCGTGGGGGGACGGTGCAGATACGCAGTATTTT.

The chain joins TRBV5-6 to TRBJ2-5, with D possibly matching TRBD1 (6 bases). This CDR3 contains 13 residues. Germline-derived CDR1 and CDR2 are SGHDT and YYEEEE. Trimming took 0 bases from V and 3 from J, leaving 6 bases between them. DNA of the CDR3: TGTGCCAGCAGCTTGGGACAGGAAGAGACCCAGTACTTC. As protein: CASSLGQEETQYF. Together with reference TRBV5-6 and TRBJ2-5, the CDR3 gives the full variable domain: DAGVTQSPTHLIKTRGQQVTLRCSPKSGHDTVSWYQQALGQGPQFIFQYYEEEERQRGNFPDRFSGHQFPNYSSELNVNALLLGDSALYLCASSLGQEETQYFGPGTRLLVL.

The chain uses TRBV15 and TRBJ1-1, with D maybe TRBD1 (5 bases). The V and J ends lost 0 bases and 4 bases respectively, with 15 bases between them. Germline CDR1 LNHNV, CDR2 YYDKDF (reference sequence). The CDR3 length is 16 residues. The CDR3 DNA follows: TGTGCCACCAGCAGAGATCGTGCAGGGTCGGGCACTGAAGCTTTCTTT. This gives the protein CATSRDRAGSGTEAFF. Full variable domain (missing parts from reference TRBV15 and TRBJ1-1): DAMVIQNPRYQVTQFGKPVTLSCSQTLNHNVMYWYQQKSSQAPKLLFHYYDKDFNNEADTPDNFQSRRPNTSFCFLDIRSPGLGDTAMYLCATSRDRAGSGTEAFFGQGTRLTVV.

This clone was found once. This rearrangement joins TRBV27 to TRBJ1-2; D gene ambiguous. The germline V gene encodes CDR1 MNHEY and CDR2 SMNVEV (reference sequence). The V and J ends lost 2 bases and 4 bases respectively, with 8 bases between them. The CDR3 runs 13 residues. Written as DNA, the CDR3 is TGTGCCAGCAGTTTAACGGACTCCTATGGCTACACCTTC. Translated: CASSLTDSYGYTF.

The CDR3, as DNA: TGTGCCAGCAGCTTGATTGCAGGGGGCACCTACGAGCAGTACTTC. Its translation: CASSLIAGGTYEQYF. The genes are TRBV11-2 and TRBJ2-7, with 8 bases identical to TRBD1. J gave up 2 bases and V 3 bases, and 6 bases lay outside the gene matches. CDR3 length equals 15 residues. CDR1 is SGHAT, CDR2 FQNNGV, per germline.

The chain couples TRBV11-3 to TRBJ2-1; 8 positions match TRBD2. Germline CDR1 is SGHNT and CDR2 is YENEEA. V was pared by 5 bases and J by 2 bases, with 8 bases of the junction left unmatched. The CDR3 extends over 16 amino acids. CDR3 coding DNA: TGTGCCAGCAGCACCCGACTAGCGCCAACCTACAATGAGCAGTTCTTC. Encoded protein: CASSTRLAPTYNEQFF. The variable domain in full, completed from reference TRBV11-3 and TRBJ2-1, reads EAGVVQSPRYKIIEKKQPVAFWCNPISGHNTLYWYLQNLGQGPELLIRYENEEAVDDSQLPKDRFSAERLKGVDSTLKIQPAELGDSAVYLCASSTRLAPTYNEQFFGPGTRLTVL.

This clone was observed a single time. This chain uses TRBV5-1 with TRBJ2-2; 14 bases are shared with TRBD2. Germline V gene lookup returns CDR1 SGHRS and CDR2 YFSETQ. Trimming at V came to 0 bases and at J to 4 bases, leaving 2 bases not matched to a gene. This CDR3 is built from 17 residues. The DNA of the CDR3 is TGCGCCAGCAGCTTGGGAGGGACTAGCGGGAGCACCGGGGAGCTGTTTTTT. Amino acid sequence: CASSLGGTSGSTGELFF.

The V and J genes are TRBV19 and TRBJ1-3, with TRBD1 matching 7 bases. J was trimmed by 2 bases and V by 6 bases; bases with no gene match: 7. This CDR3 is 15 amino acids long. Germline V CDR1 and CDR2: LNHDA, SQIVND (reference sequence). CDR3 nucleotide sequence: TGTGCCAGTAGGATCGGGACAGCCCCTGGAAACACCATATATTTT. It specifies CASRIGTAPGNTIYF.

This chain joins TRBV7-9 and TRBJ1-2, with unresolved D. The CDR3 runs 13 residues. Germline V gene data show CDR1 as SEHNR and CDR2 as FQNEAQ (reference sequence). V dropped 0 bases and J dropped 6 bases, with 8 bases sitting between them. The CDR3 DNA reads as TGTGCCAGCAGCTTAGCGGGCCCGAATGGCTACACCTTC. Protein sequence: CASSLAGPNGYTF.

The chain couples TRBV7-8 to TRBJ1-2, with a tentative D call TRBD1 (5 bases). The germline V gene has CDR1 SGHVS and CDR2 FQNEAQ. The CDR3 is 14 residues long. V lost 5 bases to trimming and J lost 2 bases, with 12 bases between them. The CDR3 protein is CASSPLGGNYGYTF. CDR3 DNA: TGTGCCAGCAGCCCCCTGGGGGGGAACTATGGCTACACCTTC. The entire variable domain, with the rest obtained from reference TRBV7-8 and TRBJ1-2, is as follows: GAGVSQSPRYKVAKRGQDVALRCDPISGHVSLFWYQQALGQGPEFLTYFQNEAQLDKSGLPSDRFFAERPEGSVSTLKIQRTQQEDSAVYLCASSPLGGNYGYTFGSGTRLTVV.

This chain uses TRBV4-1 with TRBJ2-5, with D hard to call. The J call could be wrong; TRBJ2-7 is a better fit for the DNA end. Germline loops: CDR1 MGHRA, CDR2 YSYEKL. The CDR3 has 19 residues. In DNA, the CDR3 is TGCGCCAGCAGCCCCATTGTATTTATTAAACGGAGTCACTCCTACGAGCAGTACTTC. Translation: CASSPIVFIKRSHSYEQYF.

This chain links TRBV7-9 with TRBJ2-7; the D gene is possibly TRBD2 (5 bases). The CDR3 is 13 residues long. Germline-derived CDR1 and CDR2 are SEHNR and FQNEAQ (reference sequence). Trimming removed 3 bases from V and 3 bases from J, with 9 bases in between. The CDR3: CASSFEGFYEQYV. In DNA form, the CDR3 reads TGTGCCAGCAGCTTTGAGGGTTTCTACGAGCAGTACGTC.

J is TRBJ2-7 and V is TRBV27; D unresolved. Between the trimmed V and J ends, which lost 2 bases and 3 bases, there was a span of 8 bases. The germline gives CDR1 MNHEY, CDR2 SMNVEV (reference sequence). This CDR3 is 13 amino acids long. The CDR3 region has the DNA TGTGCCAGCAGTTTAGGTCTATTCTACGAGCAGTACTTC. Translated, it gives CASSLGLFYEQYF.

This chain links TRBV27 with TRBJ2-1, with D hard to call. Between the trimmed V and J ends, which lost 7 bases and 4 bases, there was a span of 17 bases. This CDR3 spans 15 amino acids. Germline V gene lookup returns CDR1 MNHEY and CDR2 SMNVEV (reference sequence). CDR3 protein: CASTTGSSNYNEQFF. The CDR3 coding sequence is TGTGCCAGCACCACCGGGTCCTCGAATTACAATGAGCAGTTCTTC.